This T cell receptor beta chain is from a study of cytomegalovirus exposure and HLA in healthy donors. The CDR3 is 15 amino acids. Germline lookup yields CDR1 MDHEN and CDR2 SYDVKM. Trimming removed 5 bases at V and 1 base at J, with 14 bases between. Primers: 60 Vbeta forward and 13 Jbeta reverse. Generated by immunoSEQ multiplex PCR, the TCRdb table keeps only in-frame clones and is missing some. The sample gives around 120,000 clones, 75% to 90% of which show up once; more than 7% is in the top ten. The J gene is TRBJ1-2, the V gene TRBV28; possible D gene TRBD1, 6 bases. This clonotype originated in a female donor in good health and CMV-seropositive. Source material: PBMCs. CDR3 DNA: TGTGCCAGCAGTCCGGGGGGCGCTGATAACTATGGCTACACCTTC. This encodes CASSPGGADNYGYTF.